This paragraph covers one TCR beta chain sequence. Its antigen target is currently unknown. HCMV-specific IgG was detected in serum with a commercial ELISA kit to determine HCMV serostatus. Ficoll density gradient centrifugation was used to isolate peripheral blood mononuclear cells from blood. Sequencing was carried out with an Illumina HiSeq 2000. 5'RACE template switching, by which a universal primer site and unique molecular identifiers were added, was used to make TCR beta cDNA libraries. cDNA synthesis was primed from the TCR beta constant segment and was followed by two successive PCR amplification steps. Per the authors' processing: MIGEC handled demultiplexing of the reads and grouping by UMI, while MiTCR was used to assemble and quantify clonotypes. Only TCR cDNA sequences supported by at least two reads were kept to exclude erroneous sequences. The tcR package was used for downstream repertoire analysis, with clonotypes matched between fractions based on CDR3 nucleotide sequence plus V segment. VDJmatch was used to annotate antigen specificity against VDJdb, with one amino acid substitution allowed in CDR3. TCRdb reprocessed the reads, so every CDR3 protein sequence counts as one entry and DNA is not shown. For this entry, the V and J calls and clone size follow TCRdb and not the study's own pipeline. This sample's table carries about 190,000 distinct CDR3 sequences. Around 20% of the sample comes from the top ten.

The sample is drawn from a study of T cells expressing NK-cell markers (dated by TCRdb to the early 2020s). Context from the whole study: Three sorted T-cell subsets (CD3+CD56+NKG2C+, CD3+CD56+NKG2C- and CD3+CD56-NKG2C+) from fewer than 10 donors had their TCR beta-chain repertoires profiled. Sequencing of the libraries produced 2 x 150 bp reads on Illumina HiSeq 2000/2500, MiSeq or NextSeq. Randomly selected healthy volunteers, three men and five women, were used as the eight sequenced donors. Of the eight sequenced donors, seven were found to be HCMV-seropositive and one was found to be HCMV-seronegative. Beyond this particular receptor, the publication reports: In six donors, the dominant CD3+CD56+NKG2C+ clonotypes were among the top 10 CD8+ clonotypes and accounted for roughly 1.0-7.5% of CD8+ T cells. Those dominant clonotypes were again the most abundant among CD3+CD56-NKG2C+ cells in several donors, at about 25-65%. Whether the expanded NKG2C-expressing T cell clones were specific for HCMV antigens remained unclear.

The germline V gene gives CDR1 as MNHNS and CDR2 as SASEGT. The CDR3, from cysteine to phenylalanine, totals 15 residues. DNA is not recorded here. Sequencing was done on a sample of blood T cells: a sorted CD56 or NKG2C T cell subset, CD4+ or CD8+ T cells, or bulk PBMC T cells (not recorded which). The receptor chain draws on TRBV6-1 and TRBJ2-6. This receptor was taken from a man aged 18-70 years in good health. The CDR3 region reads CASTPSDAGANVLTF.